This T cell receptor beta chain was identified in a study of blood T cell repertoires in COVID-19. Study context: Specimens from acute and convalescent COVID-19 originated in the United States, Italy and Spain. T cells, B-cell-depleted T cells, or PBMCs provided the cDNA or gDNA that served as material.

The CDR3 contains 15 residues. Germline CDR1 is MDHEN and CDR2 is SYDVKM. J was trimmed by 5 bases and V by 6 bases; bases with no gene match: 9. As handled by the study authors: Quantification of nucleated cells was approximated via reference gene primer amplification. TCRdb's copy holds only in-frame clones and misses some; the assay was immunoSEQ multiplex PCR. The V and J calls and the clone size are those of that table, but D and trimming were determined from the DNA. The data contain about 350,000 clones, approximately 89% of them seen just once; the ten biggest clones take up 3.9%. Seattle's enrolled individuals joined amid active infection and were then monitored longitudinally.

The TCR was taken from a woman aged 55-70 years with COVID-19, enrolled during active disease. The sequencing input was peripheral blood. The genes are TRBV28 and TRBJ1-5, with 8 nucleotides matching TRBD1. This CDR3 reads CASSRADRDDQPQHF. CDR3 sequence (DNA): TGTGCCAGCAGCAGAGCGGACAGGGACGATCAGCCCCAGCATTTT.